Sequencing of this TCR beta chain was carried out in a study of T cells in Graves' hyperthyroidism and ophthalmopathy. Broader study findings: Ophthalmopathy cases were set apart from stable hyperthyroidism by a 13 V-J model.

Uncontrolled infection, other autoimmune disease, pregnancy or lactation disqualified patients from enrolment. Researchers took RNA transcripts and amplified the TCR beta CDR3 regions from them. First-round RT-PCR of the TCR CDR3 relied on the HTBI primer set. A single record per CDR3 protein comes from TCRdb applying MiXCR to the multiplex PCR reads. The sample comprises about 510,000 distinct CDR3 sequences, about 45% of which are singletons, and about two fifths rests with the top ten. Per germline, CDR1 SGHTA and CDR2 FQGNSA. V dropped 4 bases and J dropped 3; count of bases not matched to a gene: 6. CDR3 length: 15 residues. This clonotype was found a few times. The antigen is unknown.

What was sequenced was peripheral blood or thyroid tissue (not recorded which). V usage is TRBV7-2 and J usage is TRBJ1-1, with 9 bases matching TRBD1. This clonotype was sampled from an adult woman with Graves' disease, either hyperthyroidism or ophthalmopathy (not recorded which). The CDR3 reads CASSSRTGDDTEAFF. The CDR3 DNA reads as TGTGCCAGCAGCTCGCGGACAGGGGATGACACTGAAGCTTTCTTT.